This T cell receptor beta chain was sequenced during a study of tumor-infiltrating lymphocytes in primary liver carcinoma. Starting material of 500 ng total RNA yielded TCR beta cDNA via a constant-region primer. ARM-PCR, slightly modified, supplied the TCR beta libraries through three nested multiplex PCR rounds. The first two PCR rounds, roughly 10 cycles each, used TRBV1-TRBV30 forward primers and a C-beta reverse primer. Each CDR3 protein is one row after TCRdb ran MiXCR on the multiplex PCR reads. The sample has some 190,000 distinct CDR3 sequences, 85% seen once; the top ten hold 15% to 20%. Germline V gene sequence: CDR1 SGHAT, CDR2 FQDESV (reference sequence). This CDR3 region has 14 residues. To note about this clonotype: The CDR3 end shows no conserved phenylalanine or tryptophan, and so a read error is likely.

Each 20-30 mg portion of unsorted bulk tissue served as the source for co-extraction of RNA and DNA. The chain combines TRBV11-1 with TRBJ2-3, with D hard to call. Specimen: tumor tissue from primary liver carcinoma. The TCR sequence derives from a man aged 40-49 years with primary liver carcinoma and hepatitis B virus infection. The CDR3 nucleotides are TGTGCCAGTAGCCCTAAGGGCCCGTTTGATATGCAGTATTTA. Translation: CASSPKGPFDMQYL.